This paragraph covers one TCR beta chain sequence. Original handling: Estimation of nucleated cell counts relied on the amplification of reference gene primers. Libraries were prepared by immunoSEQ multiplex PCR; TCRdb keeps only in-frame clonotypes and omits some of them. The DNA was the basis for D and trimming; V, J and clone size are from that table. The sample contains about 480,000 clones, approximately 90% of which appear only once. This sample was taken from a study of blood T cell repertoires in COVID-19. The wider study: The United States, Italy and Spain were the sources of the acute and convalescent COVID-19 samples. Sample material is recorded as cDNA or gDNA derived from T cells, B-cell-depleted T cells, or PBMCs.

V lost 3 bases to trimming and J lost 4 bases; unmatched junction nucleotides: 5. Per the germline V gene, CDR1 is KGHDR and CDR2 is SFDVKD. The CDR3 extends over 15 amino acids. The V and J genes are TRBV24-1 and TRBJ2-5, with TRBD1 matching over 9 bases. This receptor was identified in a woman in her twenties or thirties with acute or convalescent COVID-19. Sample: peripheral blood. In DNA, the CDR3 is TGTGCCACCAGTGATGGGACAGGGAGTGGAGAGACCCAGTACTTC. Residues: CATSDGTGSGETQYF.